What follows are 7 T cell receptor beta chains derived from one specimen sequenced in a study of blood T cell repertoires in COVID-19. Sequenced by immunoSEQ multiplex PCR; TCRdb stores in-frame clones only, minus some. The data contain 50,000 to 60,000 clones, roughly 87% of them singletons. Material: peripheral blood. These receptor sequences come from a middle-aged man with COVID-19, enrolled during active disease.

This chain uses TRBV6-5 with TRBJ2-7; TRBD1 matches at 8 bases. CDR1 and CDR2 (germline): MNHEY, SVGAGI. This CDR3 comprises 15 residues. The junction had 5 bases not matched to a gene; V was cut back by 2 bases and J by 2 bases. The CDR3 DNA is TGTGCCAGCAGTTACCGGGACAGGAATACCTACGAGCAGTACTTC. Amino acid sequence: CASSYRDRNTYEQYF.

The rearrangement uses TRBV23-1 and TRBJ2-7, with D maybe TRBD2 (5 bases). TRBV23-1 is an ORF for which the function is uncertain. The CDR3 runs to 19 residues. V dropped 6 bases and J dropped 1 base, with 28 bases sitting between them. CDR3: CASSLGVWVSEVASYEQYF. In DNA, the CDR3 is TGCGCCAGCAGCCTCGGGGTTTGGGTTTCGGAGGTAGCATCCTACGAGCAGTACTTC.

The chain has TRBV28 and TRBJ2-1; D perhaps matches TRBD2 (5 bases). This CDR3 is 14 amino acids long. V was shortened by 6 bases and J by 4 bases, with 13 bases between the two germline ends. Germline V gene sequence: CDR1 MDHEN, CDR2 SYDVKM. The CDR3 nucleotides are TGTGCCAGCAGCCTACTAGACCCTTACAATGAGCAGTTCTTC. Protein product: CASSLLDPYNEQFF.

The rearrangement joins TRBV2 to TRBJ2-5; D remains ambiguous. Trimming removed 7 bases from V and 2 bases from J, with 14 bases in between. The CDR3 extends over 14 amino acids. CDR1 is SNHLY, CDR2 FYNNEI, per germline. CDR3 nucleotides: TGTGCCAGCAATCGGTTGGGCAGACAAGAGACCCAGTACTTC. Amino acids: CASNRLGRQETQYF.

V is TRBV4-2 and J is TRBJ1-3; a weak D match, TRBD1 (6 bases). Germline CDR1 reads LGHNA; CDR2 reads YNFKEQ. V was clipped by 4 bases and J by 4 bases, with 14 bases between them. CDR3 length: 15 amino acids. CDR3 region: CASSRRGAEGNTIYF. In nucleotides, the CDR3 is TGTGCCAGCAGCCGCAGGGGCGCGGAGGGAAACACCATATATTTT.

The J gene is TRBJ2-7, the V gene TRBV21-1; TRBD2 was called by the table and not checked on the DNA. TRBV21-1 is a known pseudogene. This CDR3 has 17 amino acids. The CDR3 sequence: CASSITKGLADSYEQYF. The CDR3 DNA sequence: TGTGCCAGCAGCATCACAAAGGGGCTAGCGGATTCCTACGAGCAGTACTTC.

The chain combines TRBV28 with TRBJ2-3; 7 bases align to TRBD1. Germline-derived CDR1 and CDR2 are MDHEN and SYDVKM. V trimming: 6 bases; J trimming: 4 bases; junction bases outside the gene matches: 10. The CDR3 has 15 residues. DNA of the CDR3: TGTGCCAGCAGCCCGATCGACAGGGCTGCAGATACGCAGTATTTT. This codes for CASSPIDRAADTQYF.